The 26 T cell receptor beta chains in this list originate from one sample, sequenced in a study of blood T cells in healthy people across ages. The second PCR ran about 6 to 12 cycles with a sample-barcoded 5' primer and J-beta primers. TCRdb passed the 5' RACE reads through MiXCR, listing each CDR3 protein once. The table has around 780,000 distinct CDR3 sequences, more than 55% seen once; the top ten hold roughly 24%. What was sequenced was blood. The receptors shown here come from a man aged 35-49 years in good health.

This clonotype was counted between two and nine times. The rearrangement joins TRBV7-9 to TRBJ2-3; 10 positions agree with TRBD1. The CDR3 spans 15 residues. V lost 2 bases, J lost 6 bases, and 5 bases stayed unmatched. The germline V gene encodes CDR1 SEHNR and CDR2 FQNEAQ (reference sequence). CDR3 DNA: TGTGCCAGCAGCTTAAGGGACAGGGGTTCGGATACGCAGTATTTT. Protein sequence: CASSLRDRGSDTQYF.

The chain couples TRBV6-1 to TRBJ1-1, with D tentatively TRBD1 (5 bases). The V end was cut by 0 bases, the J end by 6 bases, with 17 bases between. The CDR3 runs 16 residues. Germline CDR1 and CDR2: MNHNS and SASEGT. DNA for the CDR3: TGTGCCAGCAGTGAAGCGCTTCGGGTTGCAGGGCCTGAAGCTTTCTTT. This codes for CASSEALRVAGPEAFF.

V and J are TRBV7-8 and TRBJ2-6; 7 bases fit TRBD2. The CDR3 runs to 16 residues. Trimming took 4 bases from V and 5 from J; bases not matched to a gene: 8. Germline V gives CDR1 SGHVS, CDR2 FQNEAQ. CDR3 region: CASSYEWEGWANVLTF. Written as DNA, the CDR3 is TGTGCCAGCAGCTACGAGTGGGAGGGCTGGGCCAACGTCCTGACTTTC.

This clonotype was detected a few times. The chain employs TRBV14 and TRBJ2-3; maybe TRBD1 (6 bases). V shed 6 bases and J shed 1 base, with 8 bases lying between them. CDR1 and CDR2 (germline): SGHDN, FVKESK. The CDR3 spans 13 residues. The CDR3 region has the DNA TGTGCCAGCAGAAAGGGGGGCACAGATACGCAGTATTTT. This sequence encodes CASRKGGTDTQYF.

The count of this clonotype is one. This chain uses TRBV29-1 with TRBJ2-1, with D perhaps being TRBD1 or TRBD2 (5 bases each). Germline lookup yields CDR1 SQVTM and CDR2 ANQGSEA. V gave up 6 bases and J gave up 2 bases, with 14 bases separating them. The CDR3 covers 14 residues. CDR3 sequence: CSVNRDRPYNEQFF. The CDR3 nucleotides are TGCAGCGTAAACCGGGACCGGCCCTACAATGAGCAGTTCTTC.

V and J are TRBV24-1 and TRBJ2-3; D might be TRBD1 or TRBD2, each matching 5 bases. This CDR3 region has 14 residues. Germline V gene data show CDR1 as KGHDR and CDR2 as SFDVKD. Trimming took off 3 bases at V and 6 bases at J, with 12 bases between the two ends. The CDR3 loop reads CATSDSSWDDTQYF. DNA for the CDR3: TGTGCCACCAGTGATAGCTCCTGGGACGATACGCAGTATTTT.

As regards this clonotype: A much larger clone differs by one base, so this may be a read error. This chain links TRBV7-9 with TRBJ1-2; D is perhaps TRBD1 (5 bases). Germline CDR1 is SEHNR and CDR2 is FQNEAQ (reference sequence). With 4 bases removed from V and 4 bases from J, the gap between germline ends came to 10 bases. The length of the CDR3 is 13 residues. The CDR3 reads CASSCQGSYGYTF. CDR3 in DNA: TGTGCCAGCAGCTGTCAGGGTTCCTATGGCTACACCTTC.

In this sample, this clonotype turned up a few times. The V and J genes are TRBV12-3 or TRBV12-4 and TRBJ2-3; D gene ambiguous. The CDR3 covers 14 residues. The V and J ends lost 7 bases and 2 bases respectively, with 13 bases between them. The CDR3 DNA reads as TGTGCCAGCACCATCCCAGGAATCACAGATACGCAGTATTTT. This sequence encodes CASTIPGITDTQYF.

There are a few counts of this clonotype. The J gene is TRBJ2-3, the V gene TRBV28; D possibly corresponds to TRBD1 (6 bases). Germline-derived CDR1 and CDR2 are MDHEN and SYDVKM. The CDR3 contains 14 residues. Trimming stripped 2 bases from V and 10 bases from J, with 16 bases between. CDR3 residues: CASSLGGRTEPQYF. As DNA, the CDR3 is TGTGCCAGCAGTTTAGGCGGACGGACAGAGCCGCAGTATTTT.

This chain connects TRBV20-1 to TRBJ2-5; D may match TRBD1 or TRBD2 (6 bases each). Germline CDR1 reads DFQATT; CDR2 reads SNEGSKA (reference sequence). Between the trimmed V and J ends, which lost 3 bases and 1 base, there was a span of 15 bases. There are 15 residues in the CDR3. In nucleotides, the CDR3 is TGCAGTGCTAGGGGGGATAGGGGGGCCCAAGAGACCCAGTACTTC. This codes for CSARGDRGAQETQYF.

This sequence joins TRBV29-1 and TRBJ1-2; D not certain. Germline V lookup: CDR1 SQVTM, CDR2 ANQGSEA. V was pared by 2 bases and J by 4 bases, with 11 bases between. The CDR3 spans 13 residues. The CDR3 spells CSVEPKGSYGYTF. Here the CDR3 DNA reads TGCAGCGTTGAACCTAAAGGCAGCTATGGCTACACCTTC.

This clonotype was found a few times. The V gene is TRBV7-9, the J gene TRBJ2-7, with 9 bases matching TRBD2. Losses at the gene ends were 1 base for V and 7 bases for J; bases not matched to a gene: 11. The CDR3 totals 16 residues. Germline lookup yields CDR1 SEHNR and CDR2 FQNEAQ (reference sequence). The CDR3 loop is CASSLDPSGTYNEQYF. CDR3 nucleotides: TGTGCCAGCAGCTTAGACCCTAGCGGGACTTACAATGAGCAGTACTTC.

The V and J genes are TRBV28 and TRBJ2-7; unclear D gene. V shed 5 bases and J shed 7 bases, with 15 bases lying between them. Germline assignment: CDR1 MDHEN and CDR2 SYDVKM. The CDR3 extends over 13 amino acids. The CDR3 is CASSRRPYNEQYF. The CDR3 DNA reads TGTGCCAGCAGTAGAAGACCGTACAATGAGCAGTACTTC.

This chain connects TRBV28 to TRBJ1-2; D is possibly TRBD1 (5 bases). Trimming left V 5 bases short and J 3 bases short, with 16 bases between. Germline CDR1 and CDR2: MDHEN and SYDVKM. CDR3 size: 15 residues. The CDR3 DNA reads as TGTGCCAGCAGTCCTACGGGACTCTCGGACTATGGCTACACCTTC. Translation: CASSPTGLSDYGYTF.

This chain joins TRBV3-1 and TRBJ1-4; D gene unclear. Per the germline V gene, CDR1 is LGHDT and CDR2 is YNNKEL (reference sequence). The CDR3 sequence is 14 residues long. V was pared by 1 base and J by 4 bases, with 7 bases between. The DNA of the CDR3 is TGTGCCAGCAGCCAAGTGGGAGTTAATGAAAAACTGTTTTTT. It translates to CASSQVGVNEKLFF.

This rearrangement joins TRBV7-2 to TRBJ2-1, with 11 bases that match TRBD2. CDR3 length: 15 residues. Germline CDR1 is SGHTA and CDR2 is FQGNSA. The V segment lost 6 bases and the J segment 7 bases; nucleotides outside the gene matches: 8. This chain's CDR3 is CASRATSGVGNEQFF. As DNA, the CDR3 is TGTGCCAGCAGGGCGACTAGCGGGGTTGGGAATGAGCAGTTCTTC.

The V call is TRBV28, the J call TRBJ1-5, with 7 positions matching TRBD1. The ends lost 11 bases at V and 10 bases at J; junction bases unmatched: 11. Germline-derived CDR1 and CDR2 are MDHEN and SYDVKM. This CDR3 spans 12 amino acids. As DNA, the CDR3 is TGTGCCGACCAGGGGGTTAGCGGTCCCCAGCATTTT. This sequence encodes CADQGVSGPQHF. Using reference TRBV28 and TRBJ1-5 for the parts outside the CDR3, the full variable domain is DVKVTQSSRYLVKRTGEKVFLECVQDMDHENMFWYRQDPGLGLRLIYFSYDVKMKEKGDIPEGYSVSREKKERFSLILESASTNQTSMYLCADQGVSGPQHFGDGTRLSIL.

The rearrangement uses TRBV7-8 and TRBJ1-6, with a possible D match to TRBD1 (5 bases). The germline gives CDR1 SGHVS, CDR2 FQNEAQ. Trimming shortened V by 5 bases and J by 2 bases, and 13 bases separated the two germline ends. CDR3 size: 16 residues. The CDR3 DNA is TGTGCCAGCAGCCCTGGCAGGGCCCCCTATAATTCACCCCTCCACTTT. Encoded protein: CASSPGRAPYNSPLHF.

The V gene is TRBV24-1, the J gene TRBJ2-5, with D possibly being TRBD2 (6 bases). Germline V CDR1 and CDR2: KGHDR, SFDVKD. The CDR3 has 16 amino acids. Trimming removed 5 bases at V and 0 bases at J, with 15 bases between. CDR3 in DNA: TGTGCCACCAGTGGTTGGGACTTAACCGACCAAGAGACCCAGTACTTC. This gives the protein CATSGWDLTDQETQYF.

This sequence joins TRBV6-5 and TRBJ2-1; D not certain. The end of the DNA fits TRBJ2-7 better, so the J call may be wrong. The CDR3 covers 15 residues. Per germline, CDR1 MNHEY and CDR2 SVGAGI. CDR3 nucleotide sequence: TGTGCCAGCAGTTTCGGGTCAAACACGGGCAATGAGCAGTACTTC. Its translation: CASSFGSNTGNEQYF.

A single count supports this clonotype. The chain joins TRBV20-1 to TRBJ1-2; the D gene is possibly TRBD1 (5 bases). This CDR3 comprises 12 residues. Trimming removed 4 bases from V and 6 bases from J, with 12 bases in between. Germline CDR1 is DFQATT and CDR2 is SNEGSKA (reference sequence). The DNA for the CDR3 is TGCAGTGCTACCTCTGACAGCCATGGCTACACCTTC. Its protein is CSATSDSHGYTF.

This rearrangement joins TRBV7-9 to TRBJ1-4; perhaps TRBD1 as D (5 bases). The CDR3 is 15 residues long. Germline CDR1 and CDR2: SEHNR and FQNEAQ (reference sequence). V was pared by 5 bases and J by 2 bases, with 12 bases between. The CDR3 here is CASSPAGGTNEKLFF. The CDR3 nucleotides are TGTGCCAGCAGCCCGGCGGGGGGTACTAATGAAAAACTGTTTTTT.

This clonotype was counted at least ten times. The chain links TRBV28 to TRBJ2-5, with 9 positions matching TRBD1. The J call is in doubt because the DNA end fits TRBJ2-7 better. Germline values: CDR1 MDHEN, CDR2 SYDVKM. This CDR3 comprises 14 residues. CDR3 residues: CASSLGTGRLEQYF. The CDR3 DNA follows: TGTGCCAGCAGTTTGGGGACAGGGAGGCTCGAGCAGTACTTC.

This clonotype showed up just a few times. The chain joins TRBV9 to TRBJ2-7, with a tentative D call TRBD2 (5 bases). The CDR3 contains 15 residues. V was clipped by 0 bases and J by 0 bases, with 10 bases between them. Germline loops: CDR1 SGDLS, CDR2 YYNGEE. In DNA form, the CDR3 reads TGTGCCAGCAGCGTAGCCAGCGACTACTCCTACGAGCAGTACTTC. It encodes CASSVASDYSYEQYF.

J is TRBJ1-1 and V is TRBV9; tentative D call: TRBD1 (5 bases). This CDR3 is built from 12 residues. The germline CDR1 and CDR2 sequences are SGDLS and YYNGEE. Trimming cost V 0 bases and J 10 bases, with 10 bases left between them. The CDR3 protein is CASSVVGGVAFF. CDR3 bases: TGTGCCAGCAGCGTAGTAGGAGGGGTAGCTTTCTTT. The whole variable domain, filled in from reference TRBV9 and TRBJ1-1, reads DSGVTQTPKHLITATGQRVTLRCSPRSGDLSVYWYQQSLDQGLQFLIQYYNGEERAKGNILERFSAQQFPDLHSELNLSSLELGDSALYFCASSVVGGVAFFGQGTRLTVV.

This clonotype showed up just a few times. This chain's CDR3 is CASSPFGQGSYEQYF. The CDR3 DNA is TGTGCCAGCAGCCCTTTCGGACAGGGCTCCTACGAGCAGTACTTC. The V and J genes are TRBV3-1 and TRBJ2-7; 8 bases match TRBD1. After removal of 4 bases from V and 0 bases from J, the junction contained 5 bases not matched to a gene. The CDR3 extends over 15 amino acids. In germline, CDR1 is LGHDT, CDR2 YNNKEL (reference sequence).